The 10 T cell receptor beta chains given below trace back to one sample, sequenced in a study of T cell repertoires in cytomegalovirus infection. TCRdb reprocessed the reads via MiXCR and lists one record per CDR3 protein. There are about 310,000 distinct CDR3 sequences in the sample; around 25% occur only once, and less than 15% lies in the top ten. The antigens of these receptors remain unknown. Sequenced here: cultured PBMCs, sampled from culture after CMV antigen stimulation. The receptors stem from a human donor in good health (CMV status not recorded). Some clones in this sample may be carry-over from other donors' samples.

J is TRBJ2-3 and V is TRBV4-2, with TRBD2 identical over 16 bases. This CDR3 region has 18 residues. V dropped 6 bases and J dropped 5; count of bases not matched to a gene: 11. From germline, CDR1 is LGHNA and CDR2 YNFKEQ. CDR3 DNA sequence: TGTGCCAGCAGTCCTTTTAGGGGACTAGCGGGAGGGGGAGATACGCAGTATTTT. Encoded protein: CASSPFRGLAGGGDTQYF.

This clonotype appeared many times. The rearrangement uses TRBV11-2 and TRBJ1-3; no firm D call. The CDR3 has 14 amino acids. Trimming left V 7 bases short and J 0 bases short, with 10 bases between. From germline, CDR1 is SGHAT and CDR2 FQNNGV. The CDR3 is CASTPGSSGNTIYF. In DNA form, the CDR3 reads TGTGCCAGCACCCCTGGGAGCTCTGGAAACACCATATATTTT. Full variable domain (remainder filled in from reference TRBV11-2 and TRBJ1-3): EAGVAQSPRYKIIEKRQSVAFWCNPISGHATLYWYQQILGQGPKLLIQFQNNGVVDDSQLPKDRFSAERLKGVDSTLKIQPAKLEDSAVYLCASTPGSSGNTIYFGEGSWLTVV.

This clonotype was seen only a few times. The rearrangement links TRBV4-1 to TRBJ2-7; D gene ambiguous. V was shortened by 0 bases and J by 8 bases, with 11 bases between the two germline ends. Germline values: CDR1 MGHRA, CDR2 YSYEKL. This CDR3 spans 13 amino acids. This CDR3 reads CASSQDTMSQQYV. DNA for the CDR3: TGCGCCAGCAGCCAAGATACTATGTCCCAGCAGTACGTC.

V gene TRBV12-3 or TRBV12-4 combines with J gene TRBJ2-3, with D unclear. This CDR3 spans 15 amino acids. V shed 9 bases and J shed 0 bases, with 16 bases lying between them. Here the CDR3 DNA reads TGTGCCAGTAACACAAGGCATCGTAGCACAGATACGCAGTATTTT. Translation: CASNTRHRSTDTQYF.

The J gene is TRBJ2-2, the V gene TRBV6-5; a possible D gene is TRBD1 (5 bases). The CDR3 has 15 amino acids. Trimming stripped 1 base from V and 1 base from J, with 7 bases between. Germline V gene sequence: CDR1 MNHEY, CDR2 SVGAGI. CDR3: CASSYWGLNTGELFF. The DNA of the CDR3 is TGTGCCAGCAGTTACTGGGGCTTGAACACCGGGGAGCTGTTTTTT.

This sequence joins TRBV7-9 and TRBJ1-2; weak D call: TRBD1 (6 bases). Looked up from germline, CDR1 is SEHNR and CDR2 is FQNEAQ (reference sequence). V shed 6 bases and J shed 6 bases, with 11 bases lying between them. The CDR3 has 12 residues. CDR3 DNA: TGTGCCAGCAGTTATAGGACAGATGGCTACACCTTC. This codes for CASSYRTDGYTF.

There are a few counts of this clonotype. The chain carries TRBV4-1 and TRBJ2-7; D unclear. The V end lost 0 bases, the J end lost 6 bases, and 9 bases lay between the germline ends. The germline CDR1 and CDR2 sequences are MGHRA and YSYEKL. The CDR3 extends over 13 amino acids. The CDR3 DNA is TGCGCCAGCAGCCAAGAGTTGGGCCGCGAGCAGTACTTC. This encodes CASSQELGREQYF.

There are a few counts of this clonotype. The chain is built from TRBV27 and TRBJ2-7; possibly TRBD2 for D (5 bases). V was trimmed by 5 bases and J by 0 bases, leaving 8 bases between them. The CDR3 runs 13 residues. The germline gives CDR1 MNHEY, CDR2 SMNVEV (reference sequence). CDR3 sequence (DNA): TGTGCCAGCAGTCGGGGTGTCTCCTACGAGCAGTACTTC. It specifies CASSRGVSYEQYF.

CDR3 nucleotides: TGTGCCAGCAGAGAAAGCCCAGGTTCCACCGGGGAGCTGTTTTTT. Protein: CASRESPGSTGELFF. The V and J genes are TRBV7-9 and TRBJ2-2; D uncertain. CDR1 SEHNR and CDR2 FQNEAQ come from the germline V gene (reference sequence). V lost 6 bases to trimming and J lost 4 bases, with 15 bases between them. The length of the CDR3 is 15 residues.

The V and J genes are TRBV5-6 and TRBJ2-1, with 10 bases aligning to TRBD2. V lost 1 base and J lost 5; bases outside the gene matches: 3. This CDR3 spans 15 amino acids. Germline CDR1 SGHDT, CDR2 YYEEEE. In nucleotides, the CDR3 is TGTGCCAGCAGCTTGTGGGGGACTAGCGACAATGAGCAGTTCTTC. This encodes CASSLWGTSDNEQFF.